This TCR beta chain appears in the sequencing data of a study of cytomegalovirus exposure and HLA in healthy donors. Notes on the study in general: In an earlier analysis, about 87% or about 30%: the productive usage of most TCR beta V segments.

Amplification used 60 Vbeta primers and 13 Jbeta primers. Generated by immunoSEQ multiplex PCR, the TCRdb table keeps only in-frame clones and is missing some. The data hold around 190,000 clones, with around 77% observed a single time. Regarding this clone: Its specificity is not known.

This CDR3 contains 16 residues. Germline CDR1 reads SGHKS; CDR2 reads YYEKEE (reference sequence). The ends lost 1 base at V and 2 bases at J; junction bases unmatched: 7. This TCR came from a woman younger than 45 in good health and CMV-seronegative. The gene calls are TRBV5-5 and TRBJ2-3; 7 positions match TRBD2. Sequences were obtained from PBMCs. CDR3: CASSLRSGLVTDTQYF. The CDR3 DNA follows: TGTGCCAGCAGCTTGAGATCAGGACTAGTCACAGATACGCAGTATTTT. Looking up the rest from reference TRBV5-5 and TRBJ2-3 gives the full variable domain: DAGVTQSPTHLIKTRGQQVTLRCSPISGHKSVSWYQQVLGQGPQFIFQYYEKEERGRGNFPDRFSARQFPNYSSELNVNALLLGDSALYLCASSLRSGLVTDTQYFGPGTRLTVL.